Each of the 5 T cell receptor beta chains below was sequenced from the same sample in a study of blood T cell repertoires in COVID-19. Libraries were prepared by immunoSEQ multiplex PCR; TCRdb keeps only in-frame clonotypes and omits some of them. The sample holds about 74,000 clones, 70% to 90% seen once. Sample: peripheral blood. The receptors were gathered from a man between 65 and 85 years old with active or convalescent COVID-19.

CDR3 nucleotide sequence: TGTGCCAGCAGTTTGATCGCAGTCTACGAGCAGTACTTC. Residues: CASSLIAVYEQYF. This rearrangement joins TRBV28 to TRBJ2-7; no clear D. Between the trimmed V and J ends, which lost 3 bases and 3 bases, there was a span of 9 bases. Germline CDR1 reads MDHEN; CDR2 reads SYDVKM. The length of the CDR3 is 13 residues. The full variable domain, its missing parts supplied by reference TRBV28 and TRBJ2-7, is DVKVTQSSRYLVKRTGEKVFLECVQDMDHENMFWYRQDPGLGLRLIYFSYDVKMKEKGDIPEGYSVSREKKERFSLILESASTNQTSMYLCASSLIAVYEQYFGPGTRLTVT.

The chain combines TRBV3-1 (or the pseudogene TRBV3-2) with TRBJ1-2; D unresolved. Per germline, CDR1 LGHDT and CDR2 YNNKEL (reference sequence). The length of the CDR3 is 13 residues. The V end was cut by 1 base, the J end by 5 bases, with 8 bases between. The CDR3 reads CASSQATSYGYTF. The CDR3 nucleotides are TGTGCCAGCAGCCAAGCGACATCGTATGGCTACACCTTC.

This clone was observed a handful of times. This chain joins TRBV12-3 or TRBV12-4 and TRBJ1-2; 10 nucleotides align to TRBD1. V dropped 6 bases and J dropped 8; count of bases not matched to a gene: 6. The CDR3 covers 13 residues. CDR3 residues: CASRSTGGAGYTF. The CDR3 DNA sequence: TGTGCCAGCAGGTCGACAGGGGGCGCGGGCTACACCTTC.

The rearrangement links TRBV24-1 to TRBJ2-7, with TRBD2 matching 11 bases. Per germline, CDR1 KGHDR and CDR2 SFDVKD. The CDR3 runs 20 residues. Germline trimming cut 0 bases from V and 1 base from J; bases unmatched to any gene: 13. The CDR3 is CATSDLALAGVGGLSYEQYF. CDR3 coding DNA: TGTGCCACCAGTGATTTGGCACTAGCGGGAGTTGGGGGCTTATCCTACGAGCAGTACTTC.

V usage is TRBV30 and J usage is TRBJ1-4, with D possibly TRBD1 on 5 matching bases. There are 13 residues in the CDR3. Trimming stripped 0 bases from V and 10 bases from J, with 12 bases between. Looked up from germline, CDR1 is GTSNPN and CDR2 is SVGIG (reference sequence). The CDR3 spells CAWSVRQGGKLFF. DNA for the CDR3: TGTGCCTGGAGTGTTAGGCAGGGTGGAAAACTGTTTTTT.